These 22 T cell receptor beta chains share one sample of origin, sequenced in a study of cytomegalovirus exposure and HLA in healthy donors. Researchers ran the PCR with 60 Vbeta and 13 Jbeta primers. The protocol was immunoSEQ multiplex PCR, while the TCRdb copy is restricted to in-frame clones and leaves out a portion. The sample lists around 270,000 clones; roughly 80% were seen once. Sequenced input: PBMCs. The receptors were gathered from a girl aged 2 to 9 in good health and CMV-seronegative.

Comment on this clone: Other DNA sequences in the same sample also yield this CDR3. This chain connects TRBV28 to TRBJ1-2; D possibly corresponds to TRBD1 (6 bases). The CDR3 consists of 12 residues. Germline CDR1 is MDHEN and CDR2 is SYDVKM. Trimming stripped 5 bases from V and 4 bases from J, with 8 bases between. In DNA, the CDR3 is TGTGCCAGCAGTCCGGACAGCTATGGCTACACCTTC. This sequence encodes CASSPDSYGYTF.

The V gene is TRBV28, the J gene TRBJ1-2, with 7 nucleotides matching TRBD1. The CDR3 is made up of 14 amino acids. Germline values: CDR1 MDHEN, CDR2 SYDVKM. Losses at the gene ends were 7 bases for V and 5 bases for J; bases not matched to a gene: 10. The CDR3 loop is CASNPPDRRYGYTF. Written as DNA, the CDR3 is TGTGCCAGCAACCCTCCGGACAGGCGGTATGGCTACACCTTC.

The chain is built from TRBV11-2 and TRBJ1-1; maybe TRBD1 (6 bases). Trimming stripped 3 bases from V and 1 base from J, with 12 bases between. Germline CDR1 is SGHAT and CDR2 is FQNNGV. This CDR3 contains 15 residues. CDR3: CASSFFYRENTEAFF. The DNA of the CDR3 is TGTGCCAGCAGCTTTTTCTACAGGGAGAACACTGAAGCTTTCTTT.

V usage is TRBV28 and J usage is TRBJ2-7; 8 nucleotides match TRBD1. Germline values: CDR1 MDHEN, CDR2 SYDVKM. The CDR3 length is 14 residues. The trim removed 2 bases at V and 3 bases at J, leaving 3 bases unmatched. This chain's CDR3 is CASSLVDRGYEQYF. CDR3 coding DNA: TGTGCCAGCAGTTTAGTAGACAGGGGCTACGAGCAGTACTTC.

This chain links TRBV7-9 with TRBJ1-2; D is uncertain. V gave up 1 base and J gave up 8 bases, with 11 bases separating them. The V gene's germline CDR1 is SEHNR and CDR2 FQNEAQ (reference sequence). The CDR3 spans 13 residues. The DNA for the CDR3 is TGTGCCAGCAGCTTAGTGTCTACAGCCGGCTACACCTTC. This gives the protein CASSLVSTAGYTF.

The chain recombines TRBV27 with TRBJ2-2; perhaps TRBD1 as D (5 bases). This CDR3 spans 14 amino acids. V lost 3 bases to trimming and J lost 7 bases, with 12 bases between them. CDR1 and CDR2 from the germline V gene are MNHEY and SMNVEV (reference sequence). DNA of the CDR3: TGTGCCAGCAGTTTTACAGGTCCGGACGGGGAGCTGTTTTTT. Protein product: CASSFTGPDGELFF.

V usage is TRBV5-1 and J usage is TRBJ2-7; weak D call: TRBD2 (5 bases). The germline V gene has CDR1 SGHRS and CDR2 YFSETQ. V was clipped by 1 base and J by 2 bases, with 7 bases between them. The CDR3 consists of 13 residues. The CDR3 DNA follows: TGCGCCAGCAGCTTGACTAGTACCTACGAGCAGTACTTC. Translating it yields CASSLTSTYEQYF.

V usage is TRBV28 and J usage is TRBJ2-3, with D possibly being TRBD2 (7 bases). Germline CDR1 is MDHEN and CDR2 is SYDVKM. Trimming left V 5 bases short and J 1 base short, with 16 bases between. The length of the CDR3 is 16 residues. Here the CDR3 reads CASSPPQGGGTDTQYF. As DNA, the CDR3 is TGTGCCAGCAGTCCTCCACAAGGGGGGGGCACAGATACGCAGTATTTT.

The chain couples TRBV9 to TRBJ2-7; a weak D match, TRBD2 (6 bases). Germline assignment: CDR1 SGDLS and CDR2 YYNGEE. Trimming removed 4 bases from V and 3 bases from J, with 8 bases in between. This CDR3 contains 12 residues. This CDR3 reads CASSPGDYEQYF. In DNA, the CDR3 is TGTGCCAGCAGCCCGGGGGACTACGAGCAGTACTTC.

This clone was seen a few times. The V and J genes are TRBV28 and TRBJ2-5; D gene ambiguous. Germline V gene data show CDR1 as MDHEN and CDR2 as SYDVKM. This CDR3 comprises 14 residues. The ends were cut back, 4 bases at V and 1 base at J, with 10 bases in the middle. For the CDR3, the DNA is TGTGCCAGCAGTTCTCGTCGGTCCCAAGAGACCCAGTACTTC. It codes for CASSSRRSQETQYF.

V gene TRBV14 combines with J gene TRBJ2-4; TRBD1 matches 9 bases. The CDR3 length is 19 residues. Germline values: CDR1 SGHDN, CDR2 FVKESK. V shed 2 bases and J 2 bases; nucleotides not matched to a gene: 13. Here the CDR3 reads CASSQRPGQGTLSKNIQYF. The CDR3 DNA follows: TGTGCCAGCAGCCAAAGACCGGGACAGGGCACCTTATCCAAAAACATTCAGTACTTC.

The V and J genes are TRBV9 and TRBJ1-5, with 10 bases lining up with TRBD1. This CDR3 has 15 residues. Germline assignment: CDR1 SGDLS and CDR2 YYNGEE. The V segment lost 2 bases and the J segment 3 bases; nucleotides outside the gene matches: 2. The CDR3 protein is CASSVGQGVNQPQHF. CDR3 sequence (DNA): TGTGCCAGCAGCGTTGGACAGGGGGTCAATCAGCCCCAGCATTTT.

This rearrangement joins TRBV5-4 to TRBJ2-7; 9 bases are a match to TRBD2. There are 15 residues in the CDR3. V lost 4 bases to trimming and J lost 6 bases; unmatched junction nucleotides: 11. Germline CDR1 reads SGHNT; CDR2 reads YYREEE (reference sequence). This CDR3 is CASSPGGGAVAEQYF. CDR3 nucleotides: TGTGCCAGCAGCCCCGGCGGGGGGGCGGTCGCCGAGCAGTACTTC. Filled out from reference TRBV5-4 and TRBJ2-7, the complete variable domain reads ETGVTQSPTHLIKTRGQQVTLRCSSQSGHNTVSWYQQALGQGPQFIFQYYREEENGRGNFPPRFSGLQFPNYSSELNVNALELDDSALYLCASSPGGGAVAEQYFGPGTRLTVT.

J is TRBJ2-1 and V is TRBV6-1; 7 bases line up with TRBD2. The junction had 6 bases not matched to a gene; V was cut back by 4 bases and J by 0 bases. Germline CDR1 MNHNS, CDR2 SASEGT. The CDR3 totals 16 residues. The CDR3 here is CASSGGGAGSYNEQFF. CDR3 nucleotide sequence: TGTGCCAGCAGTGGGGGAGGGGCGGGCTCCTACAATGAGCAGTTCTTC.

This rearrangement joins TRBV6-1 to TRBJ1-1; 9 bases align to TRBD1. This CDR3 is built from 18 residues. The germline V gene has CDR1 MNHNS and CDR2 SASEGT. The junction had 10 bases not matched to a gene; V was cut back by 1 base and J by 1 base. The CDR3 sequence: CASSEGTGAIRRNTEAFF. The CDR3 DNA is TGTGCCAGCAGTGAAGGGACAGGGGCCATAAGGCGGAACACTGAAGCTTTCTTT.

This rearrangement joins TRBV7-2 to TRBJ2-7; 9 bases align to TRBD2. This CDR3 is built from 16 residues. V gave up 2 bases and J gave up 3 bases; unmatched junction bases: 8. Germline V gene sequence: CDR1 SGHTA, CDR2 FQGNSA. CDR3 sequence: CASSLLNAGGFYEQYF. The CDR3 DNA reads as TGTGCCAGCAGCTTATTGAATGCGGGAGGGTTCTACGAGCAGTACTTC. Variable domain in full (rest from reference TRBV7-2 and TRBJ2-7): GAGVSQSPSNKVTEKGKDVELRCDPISGHTALYWYRQSLGQGLEFLIYFQGNSAPDKSGLPSDRFSAERTGGSVSTLTIQRTQQEDSAVYLCASSLLNAGGFYEQYFGPGTRLTVT.

The J gene is TRBJ1-2, the V gene TRBV6-5, with a tentative D call TRBD1 (5 bases). The CDR3 covers 12 residues. V was clipped by 3 bases and J by 8 bases, with 10 bases between them. CDR1 is MNHEY and CDR2 is SVGAGI in the germline V gene. The CDR3 nucleotides read TGTGCCAGCAGTTATGGGGGGAGCGGCTACACCTTC. It yields the protein CASSYGGSGYTF.

The rearrangement links TRBV7-9 to TRBJ2-5; a weak D match, TRBD1 (5 bases). With 4 bases removed from V and 1 base from J, the gap between germline ends came to 13 bases. There are 15 residues in the CDR3. Germline CDR1 reads SEHNR; CDR2 reads FQNEAQ (reference sequence). DNA of the CDR3: TGTGCCAGCAGCTCCTTATGGGGCAGCCAAGAGACCCAGTACTTC. Protein product: CASSSLWGSQETQYF.

This chain's CDR3 is CASSPSTGGTEAFF. DNA of the CDR3: TGTGCCAGCTCACCCTCGACAGGGGGAACTGAAGCTTTCTTT. The chain employs TRBV18 and TRBJ1-1; 9 nucleotides agree with TRBD1. V trimming: 3 bases; J trimming: 5 bases; junction bases outside the gene matches: 4. This CDR3 comprises 14 residues. Germline V gene data show CDR1 as KGHSH and CDR2 as LQKENI.

The genes are TRBV7-9 and TRBJ1-1; 7 nucleotides match TRBD1. CDR1 and CDR2 from the germline V gene are SEHNR and FQNEAQ (reference sequence). With 6 bases clipped from V and 0 bases from J, the junction kept 19 bases outside the gene matches. This CDR3 is 19 amino acids long. The CDR3 DNA sequence: TGTGCCAGCAGTCGTATTCATCCAGGGACAGTAACTTTGAACACTGAAGCTTTCTTT. It is translated as CASSRIHPGTVTLNTEAFF.

CDR3 nucleotides: TGTGCCAGCAAAGGGCGGGGGACCAGCTCCTACAATGAGCAGTTCTTC. Its protein product is CASKGRGTSSYNEQFF. The rearrangement joins TRBV28 to TRBJ2-1, with 7 positions matching TRBD2. J lost 0 bases, V lost 7 bases, and 9 bases had no gene match. Per germline, CDR1 MDHEN and CDR2 SYDVKM. The CDR3 sequence is 16 residues long.

This chain's CDR3 is CATADSGNTIYF. CDR3 bases: TGTGCCACCGCAGACTCTGGAAACACCATATATTTT. This sequence joins TRBV6-6 and TRBJ1-3; D gene unclear. V lost 10 bases and J 0 bases, leaving 7 bases between the germline ends. The V gene's germline CDR1 is MNHNY and CDR2 SVGAGI (reference sequence). This CDR3 contains 12 residues.